What follows are 9 T cell receptor beta chains derived from one specimen sequenced in a study of chemoradiotherapy in HPV16-positive cancers. Clones were read by immunoSEQ multiplex PCR, and TCRdb kept only the in-frame ones, dropping some. Altogether nearly 35,000 clones are present, roughly 90% being singletons, with the ten largest covering 3.5% to 4%. The sample consisted of blood, taken from a patient who underwent chemoradiotherapy. The origin of the receptors is a human donor with HPV-associated anogenital cancer.

The chain has TRBV5-1 and TRBJ1-1; no firm D call. The CDR3 is 13 residues long. The germline gives CDR1 SGHRS, CDR2 YFSETQ. V dropped 0 bases and J dropped 10 bases, with 13 bases sitting between them. The CDR3 sequence: CASSLDGTVGAFF. CDR3 nucleotide sequence: TGCGCCAGCAGCTTGGACGGCACGGTTGGAGCTTTCTTT.

The rearrangement joins TRBV6-1 to TRBJ1-5; 7 bases align to TRBD1. This CDR3 is 13 amino acids long. Germline V gives CDR1 MNHNS, CDR2 SASEGT. Trimming cost V 10 bases and J 10 bases; bases outside gene matches: 13. CDR3 loop: CATGQDRLSPQHF. Written as DNA, the CDR3 is TGTGCCACCGGGCAGGACAGGTTAAGTCCCCAGCATTTT.

The rearrangement links TRBV5-1 to TRBJ2-6, with D unresolved. The CDR3 covers 14 residues. V lost 4 bases and J lost 4, with 9 bases in between. The germline CDR1 and CDR2 sequences are SGHRS and YFSETQ. CDR3 coding DNA: TGCGCCAGCAGCCCTGCGTCAGGGGCCAACGTCCTGACTTTC. This codes for CASSPASGANVLTF.

This sequence joins TRBV13 and TRBJ2-7, with 11 bases lining up with TRBD2. J gave up 6 bases and V 3 bases, and 10 bases lay outside the gene matches. The CDR3 contains 16 residues. CDR1 is PRHDT and CDR2 is FYEKMQ in the germline V gene (reference sequence). DNA of the CDR3: TGTGCCAGCAGCTTCTCCTTAGCGGGGGGGCGTACCGAGCAGTACTTC. This encodes CASSFSLAGGRTEQYF.

The V gene is TRBV5-1, the J gene TRBJ2-3, with 7 bases identical to TRBD2. V was pared by 3 bases and J by 2 bases, with 3 bases of the junction left unmatched. CDR1 is SGHRS, CDR2 YFSETQ, per germline. The CDR3 spans 14 residues. The chain's CDR3 is CASSSGGSTDTQYF. CDR3 DNA: TGCGCCAGCAGCTCCGGGGGGTCCACAGATACGCAGTATTTT.

This rearrangement joins TRBV9 to TRBJ2-3; 16 nucleotides match TRBD2. CDR1 and CDR2 from the germline V gene are SGDLS and YYNGEE. The CDR3 totals 18 residues. Trimming cost V 4 bases and J 5 bases; bases outside gene matches: 10. The CDR3 protein is CASSITGTSGGAKDTQYF. The CDR3 DNA follows: TGTGCCAGCAGCATAACCGGGACTAGCGGGGGGGCGAAAGATACGCAGTATTTT.

The chain employs TRBV7-9 and TRBJ1-6; D is uncertain. The ends were cut back, 3 bases at V and 5 bases at J, with 8 bases in the middle. The CDR3 consists of 14 residues. CDR1 and CDR2 (germline): SEHNR, FQNEAQ (reference sequence). CDR3 in amino acids: CASSFGRDNSPLHF. Written as DNA, the CDR3 is TGTGCCAGCAGCTTCGGACGGGATAATTCACCCCTCCACTTT.

The chain is built from TRBV7-9 and TRBJ2-2, with unresolved D. Trimming shortened V by 2 bases and J by 6 bases, and 4 bases separated the two germline ends. Germline V lookup: CDR1 SEHNR, CDR2 FQNEAQ (reference sequence). The CDR3 covers 12 residues. The CDR3 DNA is TGTGCCAGCAGCTTACGTCCCGGGGAGCTGTTTTTT. It encodes CASSLRPGELFF.

This clone was seen only once. This sequence joins TRBV7-9 and TRBJ2-2; a weak D match, TRBD2 (5 bases). The germline V gene encodes CDR1 SEHNR and CDR2 FQNEAQ (reference sequence). The CDR3 has 14 residues. Trimming cost V 2 bases and J 7 bases, with 11 bases left between them. CDR3 sequence (DNA): TGTGCCAGCAGCTTACTCGGGGAGATCGGGGAGCTGTTTTTT. It yields the protein CASSLLGEIGELFF.